A selection of T cell receptor beta chains follows, all from one sample in a study of Ad26.COV2.S vaccination and SARS-CoV-2 variants. Using immunoSEQ multiplex PCR, the repertoire was profiled, and TCRdb retains in-frame clones only, with some absent. The data contain about 350,000 clones, 92% of them singletons. The material was peripheral blood, obtained after recovery from COVID-19. These receptors originate from a human donor who had recovered from COVID-19. The CDR3 runs from the conserved cysteine through the conserved F or W. The order of the fields is CDR3 protein, clone size, V gene. Size tells how often a clone was seen (once, few, many) or the class of an expanded clone, and some rows leave it out.

CASSLGDSYDYGYTF,.,TRBV5-1
CASSPTPATNEKLFF,.,TRBV7-2
CASSQPGLAYNEQFF,.,TRBV3-1/TRBV3-2
CATADRRNTEAFF,.,TRBV2
CASFLLAGNRETQYF,.,TRBV5-8
CASSEPGQGKIKQYF,.,TRBV6-1
CASSNAGRAYEQYF,few,TRBV5-1
CASSVGWRASTDTQYF,.,TRBV9
CASSLTFSGGVTDTQYF,.,TRBV7-8
CASRETGTGTYNEQFF,.,TRBV25-1
CASSLGSEFSYNEQFF,.,TRBV11-3
CASSKRDGNEKLFF,once,TRBV6-5
CASSQDLRVDYGYTF,.,TRBV4-3
CASSLEGEVYGYTF,.,TRBV7-9
CASSLRGFTDTQYF,.,TRBV27
CASSYDAASTDTQYF,.,TRBV6-5
CASSLEGMGPDGYTF,once,TRBV5-6
CASSDSSLARHLSTDTQYF,.,TRBV6-4
CASSDGPTNFSYEQYF,.,TRBV7-2
CASSYRLAGSDTQYF,.,TRBV6-5
CASSPEGGALETQYF,once,TRBV5-4
CASSPTGRETQYF,.,TRBV7-3
CASSSETNSPLHF,.,TRBV7-3
CASSFTTGSHTEAFF,few,TRBV5-1
CASGSNNSPLHF,.,TRBV6-5
CASSPMGVYYGYTF,.,TRBV19
CASRQGMDEQYF,.,TRBV25-1
CASGLALGTPTNYGYTF,.,TRBV12-5